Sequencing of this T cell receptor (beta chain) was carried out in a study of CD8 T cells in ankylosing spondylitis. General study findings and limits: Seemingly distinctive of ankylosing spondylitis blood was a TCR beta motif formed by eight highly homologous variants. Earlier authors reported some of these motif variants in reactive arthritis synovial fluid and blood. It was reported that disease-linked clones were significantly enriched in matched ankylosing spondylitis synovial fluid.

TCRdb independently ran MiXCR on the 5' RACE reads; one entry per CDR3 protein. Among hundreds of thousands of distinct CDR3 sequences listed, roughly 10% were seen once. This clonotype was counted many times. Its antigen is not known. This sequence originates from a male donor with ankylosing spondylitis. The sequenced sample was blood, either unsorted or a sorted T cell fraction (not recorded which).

CDR3 sequence (DNA): TGTGCCAGCAGTCCACGAGGGGTGGAAGATACGCAGTATTTT. It yields the protein CASSPRGVEDTQYF. The J gene is TRBJ2-3, the V gene TRBV6-1, with D perhaps TRBD1 or TRBD2 (5 bases each). Trimming removed 5 bases from V and 5 bases from J, with 14 bases in between. Looked up from germline, CDR1 is MNHNS and CDR2 is SASEGT. This CDR3 comprises 14 residues.